This TCR beta chain was recovered during a study of T-cell memory formation after mild COVID-19. Findings and caveats of the study: Later expanders leaned CD4+, whereas clones that contracted between day 15 and 85 were balanced CD4/CD8.

J lost 0 bases, V lost 5 bases, and 3 bases had no gene match. The CDR3 contains 15 residues. The germline gives CDR1 ENHRY, CDR2 SYGVKD. TCRdb itself ran the 5' RACE reads through MiXCR, one entry per CDR3 protein. The table lists approximately 480,000 distinct CDR3 sequences, 18% of them singletons. To note about this clonotype: Its antigen is not known.

The TCR originated in an adult woman who had mild COVID-19 (a few samples of this study predate the infection). Cell type and time point are not known. Sequencing was performed on PBMCs or a T cell subset sorted from them (not recorded which). This chain uses TRBV10-3 with TRBJ2-5, with 10 bases lining up with TRBD2. The CDR3 here is CAISRAGGDQETQYF. CDR3 nucleotide sequence: TGTGCCATCAGTAGAGCGGGGGGGGACCAAGAGACCCAGTACTTC.